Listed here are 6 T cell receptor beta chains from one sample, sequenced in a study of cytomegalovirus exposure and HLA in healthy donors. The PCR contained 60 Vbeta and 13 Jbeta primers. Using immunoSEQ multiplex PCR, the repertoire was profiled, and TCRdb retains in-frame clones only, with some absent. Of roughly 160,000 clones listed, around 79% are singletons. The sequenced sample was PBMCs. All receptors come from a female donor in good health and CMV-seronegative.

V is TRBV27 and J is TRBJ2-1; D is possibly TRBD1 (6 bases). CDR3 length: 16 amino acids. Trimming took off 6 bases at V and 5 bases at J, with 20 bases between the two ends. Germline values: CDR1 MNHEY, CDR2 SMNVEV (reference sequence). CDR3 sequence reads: CASSKQARGIHNEQFF. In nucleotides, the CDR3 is TGTGCCAGCAGCAAACAAGCCAGGGGAATCCACAATGAGCAGTTCTTC.

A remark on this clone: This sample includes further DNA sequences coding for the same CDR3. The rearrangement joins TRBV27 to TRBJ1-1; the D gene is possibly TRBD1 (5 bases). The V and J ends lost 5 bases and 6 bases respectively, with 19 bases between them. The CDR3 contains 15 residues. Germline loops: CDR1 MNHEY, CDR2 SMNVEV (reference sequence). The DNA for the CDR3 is TGTGCCAGCAGTCCTAGCGGGGTAAGGGACGCTGAAGCTTTCTTT. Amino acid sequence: CASSPSGVRDAEAFF.

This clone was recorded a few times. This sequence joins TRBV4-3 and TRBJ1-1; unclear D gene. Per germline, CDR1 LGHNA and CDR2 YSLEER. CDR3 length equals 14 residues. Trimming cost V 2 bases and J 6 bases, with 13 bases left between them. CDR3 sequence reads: CASSQRREAPEAFF. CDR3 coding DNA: TGCGCCAGCAGCCAACGGCGGGAAGCACCTGAAGCTTTCTTT.

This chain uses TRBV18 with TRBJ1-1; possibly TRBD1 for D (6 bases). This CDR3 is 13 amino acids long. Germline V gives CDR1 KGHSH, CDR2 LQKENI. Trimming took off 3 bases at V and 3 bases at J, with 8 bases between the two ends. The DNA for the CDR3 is TGTGCCAGCTCACCCAGGGGTTACACTGAAGCTTTCTTT. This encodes CASSPRGYTEAFF.

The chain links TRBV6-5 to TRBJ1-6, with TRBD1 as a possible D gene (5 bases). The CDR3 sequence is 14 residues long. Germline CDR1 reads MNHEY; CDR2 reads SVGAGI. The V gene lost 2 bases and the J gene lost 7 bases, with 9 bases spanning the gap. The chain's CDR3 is CASSYGGGNSPLHF. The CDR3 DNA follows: TGTGCCAGCAGTTACGGGGGAGGCAATTCACCCCTCCACTTT.

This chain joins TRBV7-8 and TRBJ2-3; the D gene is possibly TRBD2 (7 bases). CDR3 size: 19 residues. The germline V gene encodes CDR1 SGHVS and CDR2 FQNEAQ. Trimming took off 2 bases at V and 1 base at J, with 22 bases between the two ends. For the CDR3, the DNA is TGTGCCAGCAGCTTAACCTGGGACGAGGGGGGGCCCGGCACAGATACGCAGTATTTT. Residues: CASSLTWDEGGPGTDTQYF.